Shown below are 15 T cell receptor beta chains from a single sample sequenced in a study of T cells after yellow fever vaccination. TCRdb processed the 5' RACE reads anew with MiXCR; each CDR3 protein has one entry. The sample lists about 110,000 distinct CDR3 sequences, approximately 8.4% occurring once. The starting material was CD8+ T cells sorted from PBMCs, obtained 45 days after the yellow fever booster vaccination. The receptors were sampled from a man aged 25-45 years who received the YFV17D yellow fever vaccine.

This clonotype showed up many times. Since a much larger clone is just one base distant, this may be a read error. The chain joins TRBV10-2 to TRBJ2-1; 9 bases fit TRBD1. Germline V gene lookup returns CDR1 WSHSY and CDR2 SAAADI. The CDR3 consists of 16 residues. The CDR3 reads CASSESITGGGNEQLF. The CDR3 bases are TGCGCCAGCAGTGAGTCGATAACAGGGGGCGGAAATGAGCAGCTCTTC.

This clonotype was detected a few times. The J gene is TRBJ2-5, the V gene TRBV27; D possibly matches TRBD1 or TRBD2 (5 bases each). The V gene's germline CDR1 is MNHEY and CDR2 SMNVEV (reference sequence). This CDR3 is built from 17 residues. V shed 0 bases and J shed 5 bases, with 19 bases lying between them. The CDR3 protein is CASSLSYSVVGTETQYF. CDR3 in DNA: TGTGCCAGCAGTTTATCCTACAGCGTGGTAGGGACGGAGACCCAGTACTTC.

The chain combines TRBV3-1 with TRBJ2-7; 8 nucleotides match TRBD1. Looked up from germline, CDR1 is LGHDT and CDR2 is YNNKEL (reference sequence). The CDR3 covers 16 residues. Unmatched junction bases numbered 9, after V lost 3 bases and J lost 2 bases. The CDR3 region is CASSQSDRGPTYEQYF. CDR3 nucleotide sequence: TGTGCCAGCAGCCAGAGCGACAGGGGACCCACCTACGAGCAGTACTTC.

This clonotype occurred many times. The CDR3 DNA reads TGTGCCAGCAAGCCGGGACCTCAAGAGACCCAGTACTTC. It encodes CASKPGPQETQYF. The chain couples TRBV2 to TRBJ2-5; possibly TRBD1 or TRBD2 for D (5 bases each). Germline CDR1 reads SNHLY; CDR2 reads FYNNEI. Trimming shortened V by 7 bases and J by 2 bases, and 11 bases separated the two germline ends. The CDR3 length is 13 residues.

This clonotype came up many times. V and J are TRBV6-1 and TRBJ1-4; 8 positions match TRBD1. The CDR3 is made up of 15 amino acids. Germline assignment: CDR1 MNHNS and CDR2 SASEGT. The ends lost 5 bases at V and 8 bases at J; junction bases unmatched: 10. The CDR3 is CASSPLTGVKEKLFF. The CDR3, as DNA: TGTGCCAGCAGTCCGCTGACAGGGGTTAAAGAAAAACTGTTTTTT.

The chain combines TRBV28 with TRBJ1-4; the D gene is possibly TRBD1 (5 bases). Trimming removed 7 bases from V and 2 bases from J, with 11 bases in between. The CDR3 covers 14 residues. CDR1 is MDHEN, CDR2 SYDVKM, per germline. The CDR3 here is CASTHSGTNEKLFF. For the CDR3, the DNA is TGTGCCAGCACCCATTCAGGGACTAATGAAAAACTGTTTTTT. Full variable domain (outside the CDR3, taken from reference TRBV28 and TRBJ1-4): DVKVTQSSRYLVKRTGEKVFLECVQDMDHENMFWYRQDPGLGLRLIYFSYDVKMKEKGDIPEGYSVSREKKERFSLILESASTNQTSMYLCASTHSGTNEKLFFGSGTQLSVL.

There are many counts of this clonotype. V and J are TRBV6-2 or TRBV6-3 and TRBJ2-1; a possible D gene is TRBD1 (8 bases). The CDR3 is made up of 16 amino acids. In germline, CDR1 is MNHEY, CDR2 SVGEGT. Deletions cut 3 bases from V and 7 bases from J, with 19 bases between. CDR3 sequence (DNA): TGTGCCAGCAGTTATTGGGGGGGACAGGCCTCTAATGAGCAGTTCTTC. Its protein is CASSYWGGQASNEQFF.

A note on this clonotype: A much larger clone sits a single nucleotide away, making a read error possible. This sequence joins TRBV4-2 and TRBJ2-1, with D unclear. Germline CDR1 and CDR2: LGHNA and YNFKEQ. The CDR3 extends over 16 amino acids. The DNA of the CDR3 is TGTACCAGCAGCCAAGAACGACTTCTTCCCGGCAATGAGCAGTTCTTC. Residues: CTSSQERLLPGNEQFF.

In its sample, this clonotype was seen many times. J is TRBJ2-1 and V is TRBV6-1; 9 nucleotides align to TRBD1. Germline V CDR1 and CDR2: MNHNS, SASEGT. The CDR3 covers 16 residues. The junction had 11 bases not matched to a gene; V was cut back by 4 bases and J by 7 bases. The CDR3 nucleotides read TGTGCCAGCAGTGGGTCCGGGACAGGGCTACTGAATGAGCAGTTCTTC. It specifies CASSGSGTGLLNEQFF.

This clonotype showed up many times. This sequence joins TRBV7-9 and TRBJ2-5, with D maybe TRBD2 (5 bases). The CDR3 spans 14 residues. V gave up 0 bases and J gave up 2 bases, with 7 bases separating them. Germline V lookup: CDR1 SEHNR, CDR2 FQNEAQ (reference sequence). CDR3 bases: TGTGCCAGCAGCTTAGCGGGAGTTCAAGAGACCCAGTACTTC. Protein sequence: CASSLAGVQETQYF.

Ten or more counts support this clonotype. The chain carries TRBV7-2 and TRBJ2-7; weak D call: TRBD2 (5 bases). CDR1 is SGHTA and CDR2 is FQGNSA in the germline V gene. Trimming stripped 1 base from V and 3 bases from J, with 16 bases between. The CDR3 is 16 residues long. The CDR3: CASSLVACRACYEQYF. Written as DNA, the CDR3 is TGTGCCAGCAGCTTAGTAGCGTGTAGGGCTTGCTACGAGCAGTACTTC.

This clonotype was observed a few times. The rearrangement uses TRBV27 and TRBJ2-7; a weak D match, TRBD1 (5 bases). Germline V lookup: CDR1 MNHEY, CDR2 SMNVEV (reference sequence). Trimming took off 6 bases at V and 3 bases at J, with 12 bases between the two ends. The CDR3 covers 13 residues. The CDR3 DNA reads TGTGCCAGCAGCTGGACACCGGACTACGAGCAGTACTTC. It yields the protein CASSWTPDYEQYF.

This clonotype was seen many times. The genes are TRBV28 and TRBJ1-1; D perhaps matches TRBD1 (5 bases). Trimming stripped 3 bases from V and 3 bases from J, with 17 bases between. The CDR3 has 16 residues. Germline-derived CDR1 and CDR2 are MDHEN and SYDVKM. The CDR3 region has the DNA TGTGCCAGCAGTTTTTTGGGGGGAGGTTCGGACACTGAAGCTTTCTTT. Translating gives CASSFLGGGSDTEAFF.

This clonotype was counted ten times or more. This rearrangement joins TRBV15 to TRBJ2-7; 9 bases match TRBD1. CDR3 size: 14 residues. V shed 5 bases, J shed 6 bases, and the junction held 8 bases outside the gene matches. Germline V gives CDR1 LNHNV, CDR2 YYDKDF (reference sequence). CDR3 region: CATSDGTGHVEQYF. CDR3 coding DNA: TGTGCCACCAGCGACGGGACAGGGCACGTCGAGCAGTACTTC.

The rearrangement joins TRBV30 to TRBJ2-7; D not resolved. The CDR3 totals 13 residues. The V gene lost 0 bases and the J gene lost 3 bases, with 9 bases spanning the gap. Germline V gene sequence: CDR1 GTSNPN, CDR2 SVGIG (reference sequence). The CDR3 loop reads CAWSVGRYYEQYF. CDR3 coding DNA: TGTGCCTGGAGTGTCGGCAGATACTACGAGCAGTACTTC. Supplemented by reference TRBV30 and TRBJ2-7, the full variable domain reads SQTIHQWPATLVQPVGSPLSLECTVEGTSNPNLYWYRQAAGRGLQLLFYSVGIGQISSEVPQNLSASRPQDRQFILSSKKLLLSDSGFYLCAWSVGRYYEQYFGPGTRLTVT.